The following is a T cell receptor (beta chain) sequence with its context. This sample stems from a study of blood T cell repertoires in COVID-19. Study at large: PBMCs, B-cell-depleted T cells, or T cells were the source of the cDNA or gDNA that made up the material.

Trimming shortened V by 5 bases and J by 5 bases, and 16 bases separated the two germline ends. Germline V gene data show CDR1 as MDHEN and CDR2 as SYDVKM. The CDR3 runs 14 residues. Sequencing was performed with immunoSEQ multiplex PCR; in TCRdb, only in-frame clones are kept and a portion is missing. The sample has about 360,000 clones; less than 90% are singletons. The specimen sequenced was peripheral blood. The chain couples TRBV28 to TRBJ2-7, with D perhaps matching TRBD1 (5 bases). The TCR sequence derives from a woman aged 60-75 years with COVID-19, enrolled during active disease. The CDR3 protein is CASSLPQGKNEQYF. The CDR3 DNA reads as TGTGCCAGCAGTCTCCCGCAGGGAAAGAACGAGCAGTACTTC.